The 23 T cell receptor beta chains given below trace back to one sample, sequenced in a study of cytomegalovirus exposure and HLA in healthy donors. Vbeta (60) and Jbeta (13) primers were used in the PCR. TCRdb's copy holds only in-frame clones and misses some; the assay was immunoSEQ multiplex PCR. The sample holds 80,000 or so clones; about 60% are singletons and the top ten take approximately 5.7%. Input material: PBMCs. The receptors were gathered from a man aged 25-40 years in good health and CMV-seropositive.

The V and J genes are TRBV10-3 and TRBJ2-7; 9 nucleotides align to TRBD1. The CDR3 is 13 amino acids. Looked up from germline, CDR1 is ENHRY and CDR2 is SYGVKD. V lost 10 bases to trimming and J lost 5 bases; unmatched junction nucleotides: 9. CDR3 sequence (DNA): TGTGCCACCAACGGACAGGGGACCGACGAGCAGTACTTC. Amino acids: CATNGQGTDEQYF.

The rearrangement uses TRBV6-4 and TRBJ2-1; 7 nucleotides align to TRBD2. CDR1 is MRHNA, CDR2 SNTAGT, per germline. The trim removed 3 bases at V and 7 bases at J, leaving 9 bases unmatched. The CDR3 is made up of 15 amino acids. The CDR3 nucleotides are TGTGCCAGCAGTGAAGGGGAGACGGGAGGTAATGAGCAGTTCTTC. Protein product: CASSEGETGGNEQFF.

Concerning this clone: The DNA is omitted, as the CDR3 cannot be located on it reliably, and the CDR3 follows TCRdb's listing. The J gene is TRBJ2-5, the V gene TRBV19; whether TRBD2, the table's D call, matches the DNA was not checked. Germline V lookup: CDR1 LNHDA, CDR2 SQIVND (reference sequence). The CDR3 numbers 14 amino acids, ends counted. The CDR3 reads CASSIRYFGETQYF.

This clone occurred a few times. The J gene is TRBJ2-7, the V gene TRBV7-8, with no clear D. Trimming shortened V by 5 bases and J by 7 bases, and 9 bases separated the two germline ends. From germline, CDR1 is SGHVS and CDR2 FQNEAQ. The CDR3 totals 11 residues. The CDR3 loop is CASSASSEQYF. Here the CDR3 DNA reads TGTGCCAGCAGCGCCTCTAGTGAGCAGTACTTC.

The chain uses TRBV4-3 and TRBJ2-7; no reliable D call. V dropped 0 bases and J dropped 0 bases, with 9 bases sitting between them. The CDR3 runs to 15 residues. CDR1 and CDR2 (germline): LGHNA, YSLEER. CDR3 coding DNA: TGCGCCAGCAGCCAAGATCGGGTGAGCTCCTACGAGCAGTACTTC. Protein sequence: CASSQDRVSSYEQYF.

J is TRBJ2-6 and V is TRBV5-1; D is possibly TRBD2 (6 bases). This CDR3 comprises 15 residues. V was clipped by 0 bases and J by 4 bases, with 8 bases between them. Germline V lookup: CDR1 SGHRS, CDR2 YFSETQ. The CDR3: CASSLVGGGANVLTF. CDR3 in DNA: TGCGCCAGCAGCTTGGTCGGGGGAGGGGCCAACGTCCTGACTTTC.

The chain recombines TRBV27 with TRBJ2-1; TRBD1 matches at 7 bases. The V and J ends lost 8 bases and 6 bases, in that order; junction bases with no gene match: 7. The CDR3 runs to 13 residues. The germline V gene has CDR1 MNHEY and CDR2 SMNVEV (reference sequence). The CDR3 coding sequence is TGTGCCAGCCGGGACAGCCTTCGCAATGAGCAGTTCTTC. Translation: CASRDSLRNEQFF.

This clone was counted between two and nine times. The rearrangement links TRBV18 to TRBJ2-1; 10 nucleotides line up with TRBD2. V was clipped by 1 base and J by 2 bases; unmatched bases: 5. CDR1 and CDR2 (germline): KGHSH, LQKENI. This CDR3 has 17 residues. The DNA of the CDR3 is TGTGCCAGCTCACCACTTAGCGGGAGGTATACCTACAATGAGCAGTTCTTC. This codes for CASSPLSGRYTYNEQFF. The full variable domain, completed using reference TRBV18 and TRBJ2-1, is NAGVMQNPRHLVRRRGQEARLRCSPMKGHSHVYWYRQLPEEGLKFMVYLQKENIIDESGMPKERFSAEFPKEGPSILRIQQVVRGDSAAYFCASSPLSGRYTYNEQFFGPGTRLTVL.

V and J are TRBV5-1 and TRBJ2-5; TRBD2 aligns across 8 bases. The CDR3 length is 14 residues. Unmatched junction bases numbered 7, after V lost 4 bases and J lost 5 bases. The V gene's germline CDR1 is SGHRS and CDR2 YFSETQ. Here the CDR3 reads CASSDTSGGETQYF. The CDR3 DNA reads TGCGCCAGCAGCGACACTAGCGGCGGGGAGACCCAGTACTTC.

This clone was seen a handful of times. The genes are TRBV27 and TRBJ1-3; the D is unclear. The germline V and J ends were trimmed by 0 bases and 0 bases, with 6 bases remaining between them. This CDR3 is 15 amino acids long. The germline CDR1 and CDR2 sequences are MNHEY and SMNVEV (reference sequence). The DNA for the CDR3 is TGTGCCAGCAGTTTATCCGGGTCCTCTGGAAACACCATATATTTT. This sequence encodes CASSLSGSSGNTIYF.

The genes are TRBV7-9 and TRBJ2-3, with D unresolved. Between the trimmed V and J ends, which lost 0 bases and 0 bases, there was a span of 7 bases. Germline V gene sequence: CDR1 SEHNR, CDR2 FQNEAQ (reference sequence). The CDR3 loop spans 15 amino acids. The CDR3 is CASSLARRSTDTQYF. For the CDR3, the DNA is TGTGCCAGCAGCTTAGCCCGGCGGAGCACAGATACGCAGTATTTT.

The chain recombines TRBV18 with TRBJ2-7; TRBD1 agrees at 8 bases. Germline-derived CDR1 and CDR2 are KGHSH and LQKENI. There are 14 residues in the CDR3. J lost 6 bases, V lost 3 bases, and 7 bases had no gene match. DNA for the CDR3: TGTGCCAGCTCACCCGGGACAGGCCCCGGCGAGCAGTACTTC. This encodes CASSPGTGPGEQYF.

The rearrangement joins TRBV5-1 to TRBJ2-1; D not resolved. The germline gives CDR1 SGHRS, CDR2 YFSETQ. This CDR3 contains 11 residues. Trimming took off 5 bases at V and 5 bases at J, with 5 bases between the two ends. The CDR3 nucleotides are TGCGCCAGCAGTGTCAACAATGAGCAGTTCTTC. Amino acids: CASSVNNEQFF.

The chain combines TRBV29-1 with TRBJ2-7; perhaps TRBD2 as D (6 bases). Trimming stripped 4 bases from V and 0 bases from J, with 22 bases between. Germline V lookup: CDR1 SQVTM, CDR2 ANQGSEA. The CDR3 has 17 amino acids. CDR3 in DNA: TGCAGCGTTGCGAAGGGTGGATTTACCGGGGGCTCCTACGAGCAGTACTTC. Protein: CSVAKGGFTGGSYEQYF.

J is TRBJ2-1 and V is TRBV18; TRBD1 is a possible D gene (6 bases). This CDR3 region has 14 residues. Trimming stripped 5 bases from V and 5 bases from J, with 13 bases between. Germline assignment: CDR1 KGHSH and CDR2 LQKENI. This CDR3 reads CASSVDRSHNEQFF. The CDR3, as DNA: TGTGCCAGCTCAGTCGACAGGTCCCACAATGAGCAGTTCTTC.

The chain employs TRBV11-3 and TRBJ2-7, with TRBD2 matching 9 bases. The CDR3 spans 16 residues. After removal of 0 bases from V and 4 bases from J, the junction contained 7 bases not matched to a gene. CDR1 is SGHNT, CDR2 YENEEA, per germline. The CDR3 DNA reads TGTGCCAGCAGCTTAGAGCGGGGGGGAGGACAATACGAGCAGTACTTC. Translated, it gives CASSLERGGGQYEQYF.

The chain combines TRBV9 with TRBJ2-3; 8 nucleotides line up with TRBD2. Trimming at V came to 7 bases and at J to 5 bases, leaving 9 bases not matched to a gene. The germline gives CDR1 SGDLS, CDR2 YYNGEE. The CDR3 is 14 amino acids. The CDR3 here is CASQAGGARDTQYF. As DNA, the CDR3 is TGTGCCAGCCAGGCCGGGGGGGCTAGAGATACGCAGTATTTT.

V usage is TRBV2 and J usage is TRBJ2-1, with 15 bases identical to TRBD2. Germline V lookup: CDR1 SNHLY, CDR2 FYNNEI. The CDR3 is 17 residues long. J was trimmed by 5 bases and V by 4 bases; bases with no gene match: 6. CDR3 coding DNA: TGTGCCAGCAGTGGGACTAGCGGGGGGGTCGCTAACAATGAGCAGTTCTTC. Protein: CASSGTSGGVANNEQFF.

The gene calls are TRBV4-1 and TRBJ2-7; D is unresolved. Germline values: CDR1 MGHRA, CDR2 YSYEKL. The V end lost 0 bases, the J end lost 2 bases, and 11 bases lay between the germline ends. The CDR3 length is 15 residues. CDR3: CASSQDDRDTYEQYF. As DNA, the CDR3 is TGCGCCAGCAGCCAAGACGACCGTGACACCTACGAGCAGTACTTC.

The chain links TRBV11-3 to TRBJ2-1; 9 positions agree with TRBD2. The CDR3 spans 16 residues. The V and J ends lost 3 bases and 5 bases, in that order; junction bases with no gene match: 8. Germline V gene data show CDR1 as SGHNT and CDR2 as YENEEA. DNA of the CDR3: TGTGCCAGCAGCTTTGTGGTAGCGGGAGACCACAATGAGCAGTTCTTC. Translation: CASSFVVAGDHNEQFF.

This chain connects TRBV4-2 to TRBJ2-5, with D possibly matching TRBD1 (5 bases). Trimming stripped 2 bases from V and 5 bases from J, with 6 bases between. The CDR3 has 12 residues. Germline lookup yields CDR1 LGHNA and CDR2 YNFKEQ. The CDR3 DNA sequence: TGTGCCAGCAGCCAACCAGGGGAGACCCAGTACTTC. Translating it yields CASSQPGETQYF.

Here the CDR3 DNA reads TGTGCCAGCAGTGACGGTCTAGCGGGGGCCTACGAGCAGTACTTC. This encodes CASSDGLAGAYEQYF. This chain links TRBV25-1 with TRBJ2-7; TRBD2 aligns across 10 bases. The length of the CDR3 is 15 residues. Looked up from germline, CDR1 is MGHDK and CDR2 is SYGVNS. With 3 bases clipped from V and 2 bases from J, the junction kept 4 bases outside the gene matches.

V gene TRBV5-1 combines with J gene TRBJ2-3, with 7 positions matching TRBD1. Per the germline V gene, CDR1 is SGHRS and CDR2 is YFSETQ. The trim removed 2 bases at V and 5 bases at J, leaving 5 bases unmatched. The CDR3 contains 14 residues. CDR3 sequence (DNA): TGCGCCAGCAGCTTCGACAGGGCAGAAGATACGCAGTATTTT. Its protein is CASSFDRAEDTQYF.